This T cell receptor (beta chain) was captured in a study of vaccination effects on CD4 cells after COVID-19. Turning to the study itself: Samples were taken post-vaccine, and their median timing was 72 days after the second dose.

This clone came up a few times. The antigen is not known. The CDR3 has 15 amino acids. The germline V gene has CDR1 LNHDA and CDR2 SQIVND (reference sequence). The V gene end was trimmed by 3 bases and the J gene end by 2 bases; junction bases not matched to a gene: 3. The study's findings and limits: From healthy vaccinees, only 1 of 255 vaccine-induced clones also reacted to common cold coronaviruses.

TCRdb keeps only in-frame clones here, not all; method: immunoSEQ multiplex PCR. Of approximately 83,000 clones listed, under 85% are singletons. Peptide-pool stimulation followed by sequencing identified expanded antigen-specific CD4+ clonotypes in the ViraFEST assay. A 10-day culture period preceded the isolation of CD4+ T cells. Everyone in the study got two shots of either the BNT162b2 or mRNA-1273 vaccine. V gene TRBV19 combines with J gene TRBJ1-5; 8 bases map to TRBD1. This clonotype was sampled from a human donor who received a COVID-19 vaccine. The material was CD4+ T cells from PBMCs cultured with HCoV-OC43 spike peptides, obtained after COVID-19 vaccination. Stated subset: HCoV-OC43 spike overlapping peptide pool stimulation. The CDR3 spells CASSMDRARNQPQHF. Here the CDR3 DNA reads TGTGCCAGTAGTATGGACAGGGCGCGCAATCAGCCCCAGCATTTT. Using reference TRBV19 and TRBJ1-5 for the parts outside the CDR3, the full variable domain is DGGITQSPKYLFRKEGQNVTLSCEQNLNHDAMYWYRQDPGQGLRLIYYSQIVNDFQKGDIAEGYSVSREKKESFPLTVTSAQKNPTAFYLCASSMDRARNQPQHFGDGTRLSIL.